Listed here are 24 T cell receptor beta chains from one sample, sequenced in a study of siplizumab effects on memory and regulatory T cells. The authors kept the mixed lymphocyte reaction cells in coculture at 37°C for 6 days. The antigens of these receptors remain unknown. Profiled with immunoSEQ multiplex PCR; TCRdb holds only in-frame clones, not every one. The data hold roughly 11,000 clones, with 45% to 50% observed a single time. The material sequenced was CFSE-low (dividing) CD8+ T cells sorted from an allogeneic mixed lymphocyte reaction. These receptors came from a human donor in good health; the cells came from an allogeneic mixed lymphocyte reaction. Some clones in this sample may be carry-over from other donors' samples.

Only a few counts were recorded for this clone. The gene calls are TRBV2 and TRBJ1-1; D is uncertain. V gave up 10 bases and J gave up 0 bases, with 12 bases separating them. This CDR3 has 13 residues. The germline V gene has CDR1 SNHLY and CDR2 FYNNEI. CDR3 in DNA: TGTGCCACGAACCCATCCATGAACACTGAAGCTTTCTTT. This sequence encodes CATNPSMNTEAFF. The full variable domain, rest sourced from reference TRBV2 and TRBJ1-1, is EPEVTQTPSHQVTQMGQEVILRCVPISNHLYFYWYRQILGQKVEFLVSFYNNEISEKSEIFDDQFSVERPDGSNFTLKIRSTKLEDSAMYFCATNPSMNTEAFFGQGTRLTVV.

CDR3 loop: CASSLRQGGSVLYNEQFF. In nucleotides, the CDR3 is TGTGCCAGCAGCTTGCGACAGGGGGGTAGCGTCCTGTACAATGAGCAGTTCTTC. V is TRBV7-6 and J is TRBJ2-1; 9 bases line up with TRBD1. Looked up from germline, CDR1 is SGHVS and CDR2 is FNYEAQ. Germline trimming cut 3 bases from V and 4 bases from J; bases unmatched to any gene: 13. The CDR3 has 18 amino acids.

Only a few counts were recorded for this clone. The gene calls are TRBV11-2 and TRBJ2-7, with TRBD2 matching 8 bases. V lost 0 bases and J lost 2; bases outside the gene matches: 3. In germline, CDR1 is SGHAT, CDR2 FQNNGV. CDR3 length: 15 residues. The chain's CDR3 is CASSLEAAGAYEQYF. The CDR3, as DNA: TGTGCCAGCAGCTTAGAGGCAGCGGGGGCCTACGAGCAGTACTTC.

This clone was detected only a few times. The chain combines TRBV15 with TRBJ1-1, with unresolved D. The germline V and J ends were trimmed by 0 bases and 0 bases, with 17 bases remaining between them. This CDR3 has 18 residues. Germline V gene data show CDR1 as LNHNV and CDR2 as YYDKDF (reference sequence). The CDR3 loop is CATSRDNSGKSLNTEAFF. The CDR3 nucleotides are TGTGCCACCAGCAGAGATAATAGTGGAAAGTCCTTGAACACTGAAGCTTTCTTT.

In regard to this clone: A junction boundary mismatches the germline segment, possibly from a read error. CDR3 protein: CASSLYRHNEQFF. The CDR3 region has the DNA TGTGCTAGCAGCTTATACAGACACAATGAGCAGTTCTTC. The chain joins TRBV7-7 to TRBJ2-1; D gene ambiguous. The CDR3 covers 13 residues. Per germline, CDR1 SSHAT and CDR2 FNYEAQ (reference sequence).

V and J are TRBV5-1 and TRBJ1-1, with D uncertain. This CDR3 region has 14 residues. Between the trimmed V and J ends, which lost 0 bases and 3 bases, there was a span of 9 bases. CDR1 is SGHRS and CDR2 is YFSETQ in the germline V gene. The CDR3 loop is CASSLEAPHTEAFF. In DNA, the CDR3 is TGCGCCAGCAGCTTGGAAGCGCCGCACACTGAAGCTTTCTTT.

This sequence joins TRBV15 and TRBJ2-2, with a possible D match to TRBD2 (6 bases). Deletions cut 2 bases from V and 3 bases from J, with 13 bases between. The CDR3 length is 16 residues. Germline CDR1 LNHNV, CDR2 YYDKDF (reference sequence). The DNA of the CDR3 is TGTGCCACCAGCAGACCCCGGGACTCGTACACCGGGGAGCTGTTTTTT. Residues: CATSRPRDSYTGELFF.

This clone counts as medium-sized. Here the CDR3 reads CASGTFGTEAFF. The CDR3 DNA sequence: TGCGCCAGCGGAACCTTCGGGACTGAAGCTTTCTTT. The V gene is TRBV4-1, the J gene TRBJ1-1; the D is unclear. V was trimmed by 8 bases and J by 5 bases, leaving 12 bases between them. Germline V lookup: CDR1 MGHRA, CDR2 YSYEKL. CDR3 size: 12 residues.

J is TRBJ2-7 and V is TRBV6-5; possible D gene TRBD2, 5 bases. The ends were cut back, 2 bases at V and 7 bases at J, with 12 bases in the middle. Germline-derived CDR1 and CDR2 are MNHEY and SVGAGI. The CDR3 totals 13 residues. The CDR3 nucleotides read TGTGCCAGCAGTTACCCTTCCGGAGGTGAGCAGTACTTC. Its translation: CASSYPSGGEQYF.

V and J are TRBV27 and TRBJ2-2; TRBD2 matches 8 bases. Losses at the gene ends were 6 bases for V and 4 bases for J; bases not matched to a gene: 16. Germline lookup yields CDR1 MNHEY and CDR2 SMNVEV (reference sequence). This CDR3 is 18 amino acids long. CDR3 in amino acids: CASSPSGLALRGTGELFF. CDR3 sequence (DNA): TGTGCCAGCAGCCCTTCCGGACTAGCCCTAAGGGGCACCGGGGAGCTGTTTTTT.

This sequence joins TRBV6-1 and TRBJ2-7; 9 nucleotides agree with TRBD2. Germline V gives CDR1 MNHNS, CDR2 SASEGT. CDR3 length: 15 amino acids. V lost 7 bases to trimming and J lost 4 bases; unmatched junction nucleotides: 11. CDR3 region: CASNVIAGASYEQYF. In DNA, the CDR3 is TGTGCCAGCAATGTTATAGCGGGAGCTAGTTACGAGCAGTACTTC.

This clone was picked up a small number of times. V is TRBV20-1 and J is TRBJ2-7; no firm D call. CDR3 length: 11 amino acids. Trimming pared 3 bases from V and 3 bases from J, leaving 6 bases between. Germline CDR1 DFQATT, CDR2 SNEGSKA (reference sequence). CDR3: CSARRLYEQYF. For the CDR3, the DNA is TGCAGTGCTAGGAGGCTCTACGAGCAGTACTTC.

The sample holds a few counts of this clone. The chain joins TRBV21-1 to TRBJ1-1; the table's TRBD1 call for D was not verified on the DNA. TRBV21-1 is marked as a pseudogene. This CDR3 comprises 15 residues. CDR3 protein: CASSVPGHANTEAFF. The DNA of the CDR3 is TGTGCCAGCAGCGTCCCCGGACACGCGAACACTGAAGCTTTCTTT.

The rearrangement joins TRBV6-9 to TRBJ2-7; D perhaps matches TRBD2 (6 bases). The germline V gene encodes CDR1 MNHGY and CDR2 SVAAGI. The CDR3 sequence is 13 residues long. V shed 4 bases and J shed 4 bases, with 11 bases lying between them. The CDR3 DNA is TGTGCCAGCAGTTTAGCGGCGAGGTACGAGCAGTACTTC. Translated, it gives CASSLAARYEQYF.

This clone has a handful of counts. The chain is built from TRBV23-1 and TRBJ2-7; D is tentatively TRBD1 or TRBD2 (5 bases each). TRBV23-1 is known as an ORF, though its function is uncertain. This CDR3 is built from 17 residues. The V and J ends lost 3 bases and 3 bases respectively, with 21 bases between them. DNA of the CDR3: TGCGCCAGCAGTCAGCCCCCCGACCGGGACCTTCTCTACGAGCAGTACTTC. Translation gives CASSQPPDRDLLYEQYF.

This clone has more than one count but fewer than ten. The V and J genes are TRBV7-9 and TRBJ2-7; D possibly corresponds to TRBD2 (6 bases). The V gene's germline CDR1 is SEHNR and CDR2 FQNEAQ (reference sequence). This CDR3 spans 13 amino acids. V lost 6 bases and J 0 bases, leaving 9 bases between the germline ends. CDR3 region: CASRAGSSYEQYF. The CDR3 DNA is TGTGCCAGCAGAGCGGGCAGCTCCTACGAGCAGTACTTC. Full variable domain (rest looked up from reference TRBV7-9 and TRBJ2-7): DTGVSQNPRHKITKRGQNVTFRCDPISEHNRLYWYRQTLGQGPEFLTYFQNEAQLEKSRLLSDRFSAERPKGSFSTLEIQRTEQGDSAMYLCASRAGSSYEQYFGPGTRLTVT.

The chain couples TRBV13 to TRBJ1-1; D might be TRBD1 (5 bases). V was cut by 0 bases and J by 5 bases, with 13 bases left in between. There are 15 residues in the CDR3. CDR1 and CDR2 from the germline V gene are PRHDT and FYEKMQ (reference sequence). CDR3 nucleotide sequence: TGTGCCAGCAGCTTAGGGCTTGCGGGGGAGACTGAAGCTTTCTTT. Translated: CASSLGLAGETEAFF.

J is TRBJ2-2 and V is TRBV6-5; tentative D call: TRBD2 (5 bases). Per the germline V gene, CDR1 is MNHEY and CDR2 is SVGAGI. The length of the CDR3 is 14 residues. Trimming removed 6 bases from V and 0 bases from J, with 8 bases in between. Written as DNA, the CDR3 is TGTGCCAGCAGGGCTAGCCCGAACACCGGGGAGCTGTTTTTT. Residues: CASRASPNTGELFF.

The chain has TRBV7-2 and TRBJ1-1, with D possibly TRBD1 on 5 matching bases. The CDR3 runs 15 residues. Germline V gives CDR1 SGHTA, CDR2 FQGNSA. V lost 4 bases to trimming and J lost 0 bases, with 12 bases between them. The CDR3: CASSWGEYLNTEAFF. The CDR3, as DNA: TGTGCCAGCAGCTGGGGGGAGTACTTGAACACTGAAGCTTTCTTT.

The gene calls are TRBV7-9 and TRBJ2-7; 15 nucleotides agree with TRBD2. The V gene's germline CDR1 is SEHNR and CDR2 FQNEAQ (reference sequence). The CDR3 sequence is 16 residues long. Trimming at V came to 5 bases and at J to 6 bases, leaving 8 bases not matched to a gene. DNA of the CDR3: TGTGCCAGCAGCCCCCAGGGACTAGCGGGAGGAATCGAGCAGTACTTC. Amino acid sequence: CASSPQGLAGGIEQYF.

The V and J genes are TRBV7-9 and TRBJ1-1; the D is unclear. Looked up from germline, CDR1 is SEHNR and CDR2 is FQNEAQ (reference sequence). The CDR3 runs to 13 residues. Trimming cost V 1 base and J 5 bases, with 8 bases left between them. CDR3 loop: CASSLGVGTEAFF. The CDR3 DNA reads TGTGCCAGCAGCTTAGGAGTAGGGACTGAAGCTTTCTTT.

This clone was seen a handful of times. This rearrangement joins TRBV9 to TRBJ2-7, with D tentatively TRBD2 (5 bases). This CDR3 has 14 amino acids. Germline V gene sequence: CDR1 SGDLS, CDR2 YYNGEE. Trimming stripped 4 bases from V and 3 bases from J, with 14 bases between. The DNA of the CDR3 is TGTGCCAGCAGCCCTGGCGGGTCGTACTACGAGCAGTACTTC. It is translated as CASSPGGSYYEQYF.

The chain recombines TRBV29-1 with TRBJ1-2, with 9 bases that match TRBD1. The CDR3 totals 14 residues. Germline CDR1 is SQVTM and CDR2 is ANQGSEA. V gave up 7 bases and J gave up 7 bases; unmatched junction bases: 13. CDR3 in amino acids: CSGSLTGGRAGYTF. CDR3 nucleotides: TGCAGCGGAAGTTTGACAGGGGGACGGGCTGGCTACACCTTC. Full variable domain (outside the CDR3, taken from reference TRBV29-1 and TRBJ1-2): SAVISQKPSRDICQRGTSLTIQCQVDSQVTMMFWYRQQPGQSLTLIATANQGSEATYESGFVIDKFPISRPNLTFSTLTVSNMSPEDSSIYLCSGSLTGGRAGYTFGSGTRLTVV.

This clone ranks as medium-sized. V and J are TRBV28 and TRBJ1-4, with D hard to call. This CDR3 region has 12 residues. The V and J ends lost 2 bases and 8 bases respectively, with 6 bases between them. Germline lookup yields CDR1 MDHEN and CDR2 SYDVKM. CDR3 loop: CASSLVWEKLFF. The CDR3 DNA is TGTGCCAGCAGTTTAGTGTGGGAAAAACTGTTTTTT. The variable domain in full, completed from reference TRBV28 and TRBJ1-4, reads DVKVTQSSRYLVKRTGEKVFLECVQDMDHENMFWYRQDPGLGLRLIYFSYDVKMKEKGDIPEGYSVSREKKERFSLILESASTNQTSMYLCASSLVWEKLFFGSGTQLSVL.